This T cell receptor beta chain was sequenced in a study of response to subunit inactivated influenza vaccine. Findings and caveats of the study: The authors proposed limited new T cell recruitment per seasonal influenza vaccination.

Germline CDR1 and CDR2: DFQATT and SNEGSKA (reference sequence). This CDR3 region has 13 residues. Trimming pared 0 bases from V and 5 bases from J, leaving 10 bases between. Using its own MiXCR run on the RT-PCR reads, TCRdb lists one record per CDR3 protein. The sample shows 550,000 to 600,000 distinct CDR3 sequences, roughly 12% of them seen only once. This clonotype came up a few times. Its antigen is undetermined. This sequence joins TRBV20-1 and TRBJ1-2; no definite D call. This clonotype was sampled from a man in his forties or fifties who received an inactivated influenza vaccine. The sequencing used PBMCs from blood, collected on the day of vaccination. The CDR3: CSARDDTPYGYTF. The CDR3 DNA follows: TGCAGTGCTAGAGACGATACGCCTTATGGCTACACCTTC.